This T cell receptor (beta chain) was recovered during a study of control samples from healthy donors and cancer patients. TCRdb's table, derived via immunoSEQ multiplex PCR, lists solely in-frame clones and lacks some. The sample lists 150,000 to 200,000 clones, just over 85% occurring once. The CDR3 runs to 15 residues. Trimming shortened V by 4 bases and J by 1 base, and 14 bases separated the two germline ends. From germline, CDR1 is SGHDT and CDR2 YYEEEE. The sample consisted of blood. The source of this sequence is a woman in her 30s in good health. This sequence joins TRBV5-6 and TRBJ2-5; tentative D call: TRBD2 (6 bases). CDR3 DNA: TGTGCCAGCAGCCGAGAGCTAGCGAGCCAAGAGACCCAGTACTTC. This sequence encodes CASSRELASQETQYF.